The entry below describes one T cell receptor (beta chain). The data originate from a study of blood T cell repertoires in COVID-19. Overall study context: Researchers got acute and convalescent COVID-19 samples from the United States, Italy and Spain.

The CDR3 covers 16 residues. Germline values: CDR1 SGHRS, CDR2 YFSETQ. Losses at the gene ends were 0 bases for V and 5 bases for J; bases not matched to a gene: 6. Under the authors' procedure: Amplification of reference gene primers provided the estimated nucleated cell counts. The repertoire was sequenced with immunoSEQ multiplex PCR; TCRdb's copy has only in-frame clones and lacks some. V and J calls and clone size are as listed in that table; D and trimming were resolved from the DNA. The sample carries about 45,000 clones, almost 85% recorded once. This receptor was taken from a human donor in a cohort sampled during active COVID-19. The chain couples TRBV5-1 to TRBJ2-3, with 10 bases identical to TRBD1. The sample consisted of peripheral blood. The CDR3 region is CASSLGPGTGEDTQYF. CDR3 coding DNA: TGCGCCAGCAGCTTGGGACCCGGGACAGGGGAAGATACGCAGTATTTT.